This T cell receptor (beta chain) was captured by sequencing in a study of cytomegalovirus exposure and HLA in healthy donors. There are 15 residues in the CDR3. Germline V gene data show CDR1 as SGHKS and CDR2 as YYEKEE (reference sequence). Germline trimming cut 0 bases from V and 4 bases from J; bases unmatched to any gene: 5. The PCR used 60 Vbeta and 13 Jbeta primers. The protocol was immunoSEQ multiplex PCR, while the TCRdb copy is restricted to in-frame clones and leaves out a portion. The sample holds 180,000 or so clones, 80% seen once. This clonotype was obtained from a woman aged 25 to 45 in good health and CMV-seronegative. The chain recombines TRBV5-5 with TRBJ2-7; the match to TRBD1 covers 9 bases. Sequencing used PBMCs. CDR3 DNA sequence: TGTGCCAGCAGCTTGGTCGGGACAGGGCCTTACGAGCAGTACTTC. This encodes CASSLVGTGPYEQYF.